This note documents a single T cell receptor (beta chain) sequence. Taking its sample share into account, this clonotype is medium-sized (0.01 to 0.1%). Its target antigen remains unknown. The input lacks base qualities; no much larger clone sits a single base away. Ficoll-Paque density gradient centrifugation was the method used to isolate PBMCs. This sample was included in a study of T-cell memory formation after mild COVID-19 (dated by TCRdb to 2020 to 2022). About the investigation overall: Most TCR sequence clusters were specific to one of the two donors. In a couple of donors, T-cell clones that expanded and contracted after mild COVID-19 were followed by sequencing TCRalpha and TCRbeta repertoires longitudinally. The cohort was made up of two young adult volunteers, one female and one male, who were previously healthy. The study at large found these results: Contracting CD4+ clones turned up mainly in the CM and EM memory subsets, whereas EMRA was where CD8+ clones were enriched. Only a couple of mild cases were covered in the study, and larger cohorts including severe cases with pre-infection samples were considered necessary. Balanced CD4/CD8 phenotypes were observed for clones contracting from day 15 to 85, whereas a bias towards CD4+ was observed for a second wave of clones expanding from day 15 to 37. Some responding clones were detected in pre-infection memory, which suggested that pre-existing cross-reactive memory T cells had joined the SARS-CoV-2 response. SARS-CoV-2 specificity was not confirmed for the second-wave clones peaking on day 37.

The listed sequencing device is Illumina NovaSeq 6000. TCRalpha and TCRbeta cDNA libraries were built by 5'RACE with constant-segment primers, adding sample barcodes and unique molecular identifiers. Trizol reagent was used to extract RNA from every sample. Libraries were amplified in two PCR steps, with a second sample barcode and Illumina TruSeq adapters added in the second step. Libraries were sequenced on an Illumina NovaSeq with 2 x 150 bp paired-end reads. Concerning the study's data processing: With migec v1.2.7, reads were demultiplexed and then collapsed into UMI-guided consensus sequences. Using mixcr v2.1.11, the UMI consensuses were aligned to TRA and TRB V and J templates and assembled into clonotypes. Expanded or contracted clonotypes were those called significant by both edgeR and NoisET, with noise models trained on biological replicates. For edgeR calls, the cutoffs were a false discovery rate-adjusted p below 0.01 and a log2 fold-change threshold of 1. As an exploratory analysis of dynamics, max-normalized trajectories of the 1000 most abundant clonotypes were examined with PCA combined with hierarchical clustering. The CD4 or CD8 phenotype of responding clones was assigned using the separately sequenced CD4+ and CD8+ repertoires. Using fastp trimming at Q25 and MiXCR clonotype assembly, TCRdb reanalyzed the public sequencing data and kept in-frame beta chains. Records with the same CDR3 protein are collapsed into one entry carrying the most frequent genes and DNA. The V and J calls come from TCRdb's annotation, not from the publication. The sample includes 4,000 to 6,000 distinct CDR3 sequences, with around two fifths observed a single time. Clones ranked in the top ten supply approximately 2.5% of the sample.

Based on the germline V gene, the CDR1 and CDR2 sequences are SGDLS and YYNGEE. The CDR3 covers 16 residues, taking in both the cysteine and the phenylalanine. The sequence is cut down to CDR3 DNA, 48 bases in frame from base 1. Relative to germline, V is 0 bases shorter and J is 0 bases shorter, with 11 bases between their ends. The clonotype was recovered from an adult who had mild COVID-19 (a few samples of this study predate the infection). The sample titles of this study are shuffled in the database, so cell type and time point are left out. In this chain, TRBV9 is recombined with TRBJ2-3, with no confident D gene call. Material: PBMCs or a T cell subset sorted from them (not recorded which). The CDR3 in this case is CASSVAGGSSTDTQYF. The sequenced DNA: TGTGCCAGCAGCGTAGCTGGCGGCTCTAGCACAGATACGCAGTATTTT.